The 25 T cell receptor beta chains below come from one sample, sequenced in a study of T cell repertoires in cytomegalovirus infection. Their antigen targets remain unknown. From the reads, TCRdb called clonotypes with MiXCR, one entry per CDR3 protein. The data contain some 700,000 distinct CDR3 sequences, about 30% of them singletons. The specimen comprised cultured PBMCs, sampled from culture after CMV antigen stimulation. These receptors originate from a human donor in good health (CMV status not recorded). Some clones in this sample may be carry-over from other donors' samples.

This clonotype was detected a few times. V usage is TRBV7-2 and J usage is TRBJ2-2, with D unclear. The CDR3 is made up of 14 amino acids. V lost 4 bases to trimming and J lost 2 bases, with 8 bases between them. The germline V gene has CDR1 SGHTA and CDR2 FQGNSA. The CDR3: CASSSLLNTGELFF. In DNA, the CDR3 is TGTGCCAGCAGCTCCCTACTTAACACCGGGGAGCTGTTTTTT.

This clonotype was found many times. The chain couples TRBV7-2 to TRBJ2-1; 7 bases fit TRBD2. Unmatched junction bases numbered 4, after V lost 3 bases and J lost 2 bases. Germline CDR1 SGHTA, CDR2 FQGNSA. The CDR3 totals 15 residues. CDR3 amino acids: CASSFGLAAYNEQFF. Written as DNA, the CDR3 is TGTGCCAGCAGCTTTGGGCTAGCGGCCTACAATGAGCAGTTCTTC.

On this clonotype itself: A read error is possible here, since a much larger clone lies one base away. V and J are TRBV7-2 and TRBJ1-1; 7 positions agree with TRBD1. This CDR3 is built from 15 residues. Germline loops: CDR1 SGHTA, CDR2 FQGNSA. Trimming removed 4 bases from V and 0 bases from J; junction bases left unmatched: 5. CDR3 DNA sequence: TGTGCCAGCAGCTCAGGGGGACTGATGAACACTGAAGCTTTCTTT. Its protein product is CASSSGGLMNTEAFF.

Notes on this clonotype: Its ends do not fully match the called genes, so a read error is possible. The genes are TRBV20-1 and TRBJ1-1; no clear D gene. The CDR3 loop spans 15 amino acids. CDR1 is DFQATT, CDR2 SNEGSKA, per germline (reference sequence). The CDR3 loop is CSASPPGRGNTETFF. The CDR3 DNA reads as TGCAGTGCTAGCCCCCCGGGAAGAGGGAACACTGAAACTTTCTTT.

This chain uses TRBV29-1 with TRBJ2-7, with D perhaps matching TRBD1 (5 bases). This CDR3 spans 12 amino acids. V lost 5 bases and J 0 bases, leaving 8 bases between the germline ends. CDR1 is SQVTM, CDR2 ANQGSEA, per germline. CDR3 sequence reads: CSVKGASYEQYF. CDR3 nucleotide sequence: TGCAGCGTTAAAGGGGCCTCCTACGAGCAGTACTTC.

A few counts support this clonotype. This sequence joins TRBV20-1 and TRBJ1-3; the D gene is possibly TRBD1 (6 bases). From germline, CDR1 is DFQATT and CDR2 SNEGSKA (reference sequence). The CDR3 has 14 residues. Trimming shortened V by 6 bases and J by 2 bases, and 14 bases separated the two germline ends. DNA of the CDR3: TGCAGTGCCCCACAGGGTCATGCTGGAAACACCATATATTTT. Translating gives CSAPQGHAGNTIYF.

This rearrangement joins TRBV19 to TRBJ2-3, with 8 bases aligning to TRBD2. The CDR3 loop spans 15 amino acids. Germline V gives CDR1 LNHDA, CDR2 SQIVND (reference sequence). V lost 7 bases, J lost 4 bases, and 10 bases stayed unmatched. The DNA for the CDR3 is TGTGCCAGTACCCTAAGCGGGAGCGAATCAGATACGCAGTATTTT. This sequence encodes CASTLSGSESDTQYF. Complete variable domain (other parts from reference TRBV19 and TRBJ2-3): DGGITQSPKYLFRKEGQNVTLSCEQNLNHDAMYWYRQDPGQGLRLIYYSQIVNDFQKGDIAEGYSVSREKKESFPLTVTSAQKNPTAFYLCASTLSGSESDTQYFGPGTRLTVL.

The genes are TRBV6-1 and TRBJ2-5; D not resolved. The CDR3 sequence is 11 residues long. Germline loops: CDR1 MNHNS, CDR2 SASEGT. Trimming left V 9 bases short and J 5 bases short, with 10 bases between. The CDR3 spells CARAVRETQYF. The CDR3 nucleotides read TGTGCCAGGGCGGTCCGCGAGACCCAGTACTTC.

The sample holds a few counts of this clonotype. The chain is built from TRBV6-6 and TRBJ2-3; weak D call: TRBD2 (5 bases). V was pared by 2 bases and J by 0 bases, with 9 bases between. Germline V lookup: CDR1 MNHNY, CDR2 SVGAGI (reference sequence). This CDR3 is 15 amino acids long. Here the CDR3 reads CASSYAGRSTDTQYF. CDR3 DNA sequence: TGTGCCAGCAGTTACGCGGGTAGAAGCACAGATACGCAGTATTTT.

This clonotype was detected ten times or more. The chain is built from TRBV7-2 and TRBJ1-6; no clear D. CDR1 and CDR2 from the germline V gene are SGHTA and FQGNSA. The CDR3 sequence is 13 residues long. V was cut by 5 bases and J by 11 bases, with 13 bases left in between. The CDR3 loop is CASSPSPGTPLHF. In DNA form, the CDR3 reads TGTGCCAGCAGCCCCTCCCCGGGGACACCCCTCCACTTT.

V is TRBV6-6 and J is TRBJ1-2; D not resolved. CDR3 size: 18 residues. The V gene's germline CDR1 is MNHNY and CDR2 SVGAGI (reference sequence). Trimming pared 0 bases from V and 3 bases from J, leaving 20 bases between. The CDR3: CASSYSGVVRAEDYGYTF. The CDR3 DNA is TGTGCCAGCAGTTACTCTGGGGTAGTCCGGGCAGAGGACTATGGCTACACCTTC.

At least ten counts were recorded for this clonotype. This CDR3 reads CASSLGVSASPEAGNTIYF. Here the CDR3 DNA reads TGTGCCAGCAGCTTAGGTGTCAGTGCCTCGCCCGAAGCTGGAAACACCATATATTTT. This chain uses TRBV7-8 with TRBJ1-3; no definite D call. The V gene lost 1 base and the J gene lost 2 bases, with 21 bases spanning the gap. This CDR3 has 19 residues. The germline CDR1 and CDR2 sequences are SGHVS and FQNEAQ.

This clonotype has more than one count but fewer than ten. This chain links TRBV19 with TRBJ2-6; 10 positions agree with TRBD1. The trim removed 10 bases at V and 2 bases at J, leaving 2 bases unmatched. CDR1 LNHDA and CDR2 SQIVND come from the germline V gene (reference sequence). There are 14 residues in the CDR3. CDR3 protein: CATGTGAGANVLTF. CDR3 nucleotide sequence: TGTGCCACCGGGACAGGGGCTGGGGCCAACGTCCTGACTTTC.

CDR3 protein: CASRLNVNDYSNQPQHF. In DNA form, the CDR3 reads TGTGCCAGCAGGCTGAATGTCAACGATTATAGCAATCAGCCCCAGCATTTT. The chain employs TRBV27 and TRBJ1-5; D is uncertain. The CDR3 totals 17 residues. In germline, CDR1 is MNHEY, CDR2 SMNVEV (reference sequence). The ends were cut back, 6 bases at V and 0 bases at J, with 18 bases in the middle.

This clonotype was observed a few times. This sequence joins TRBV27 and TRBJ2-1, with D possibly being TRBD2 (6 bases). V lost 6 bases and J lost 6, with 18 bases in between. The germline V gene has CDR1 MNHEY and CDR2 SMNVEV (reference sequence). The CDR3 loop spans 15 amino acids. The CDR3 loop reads CASRTRAGRVNEQFF. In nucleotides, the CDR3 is TGTGCCAGCAGAACTAGGGCGGGACGGGTCAATGAGCAGTTCTTC.

CDR3 nucleotides: TGCAGCGTTGTCCCGGGGGCAGGAACTGAAGCTTTCTTT. This translates into CSVVPGAGTEAFF. The chain is built from TRBV29-1 and TRBJ1-1; the D gene is possibly TRBD1 (6 bases). V was pared by 4 bases and J by 5 bases, with 14 bases between. Germline CDR1 SQVTM, CDR2 ANQGSEA. The CDR3 is made up of 13 amino acids. The full variable domain, with the rest looked up from reference TRBV29-1 and TRBJ1-1, is SAVISQKPSRDICQRGTSLTIQCQVDSQVTMMFWYRQQPGQSLTLIATANQGSEATYESGFVIDKFPISRPNLTFSTLTVSNMSPEDSSIYLCSVVPGAGTEAFFGQGTRLTVV.

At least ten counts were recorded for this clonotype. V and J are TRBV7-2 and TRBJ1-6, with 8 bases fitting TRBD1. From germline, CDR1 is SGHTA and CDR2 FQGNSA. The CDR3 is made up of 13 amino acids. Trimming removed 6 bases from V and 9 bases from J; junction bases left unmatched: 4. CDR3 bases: TGTGCCAGCAGTAACGACAGGGGTTCACCCCTCCACTTT. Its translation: CASSNDRGSPLHF.

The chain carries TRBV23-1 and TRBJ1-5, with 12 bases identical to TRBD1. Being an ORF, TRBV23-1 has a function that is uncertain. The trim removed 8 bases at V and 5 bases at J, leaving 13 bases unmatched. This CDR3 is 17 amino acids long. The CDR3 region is CASPMGTGGAWDQPQHF. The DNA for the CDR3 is TGCGCCAGCCCAATGGGGACAGGGGGCGCGTGGGATCAGCCCCAGCATTTT.

CDR3 in DNA: TGCAGTGCTAGAGATTTAGGGCAGGGAGGGGATCAGCCCCAGCATTTT. Its protein is CSARDLGQGGDQPQHF. V and J are TRBV20-1 and TRBJ1-5; maybe TRBD1 (5 bases). Germline lookup yields CDR1 DFQATT and CDR2 SNEGSKA (reference sequence). Trimming left V 0 bases short and J 5 bases short, with 17 bases between. The CDR3 extends over 16 amino acids.

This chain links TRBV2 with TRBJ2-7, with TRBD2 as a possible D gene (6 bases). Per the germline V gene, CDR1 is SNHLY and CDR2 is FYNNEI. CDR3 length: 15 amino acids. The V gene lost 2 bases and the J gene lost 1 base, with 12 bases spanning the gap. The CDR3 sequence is CASSEIYGGSYEQYF. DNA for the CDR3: TGTGCCAGCAGTGAAATTTATGGGGGGTCCTACGAGCAGTACTTC.

CDR3 sequence: CASTSTSSGNTIYF. CDR3 coding DNA: TGTGCCAGCACCAGCACCAGCTCTGGAAACACCATATATTTT. The V call is TRBV18, the J call TRBJ1-3; D is uncertain. The CDR3 consists of 14 residues. The germline V gene encodes CDR1 KGHSH and CDR2 LQKENI. Trimming stripped 8 bases from V and 0 bases from J, with 11 bases between.

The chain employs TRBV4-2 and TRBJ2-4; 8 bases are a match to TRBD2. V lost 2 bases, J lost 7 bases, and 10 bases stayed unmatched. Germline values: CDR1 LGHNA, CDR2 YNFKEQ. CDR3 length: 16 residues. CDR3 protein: CASSQSGTRGENIQYF. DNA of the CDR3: TGTGCCAGCAGCCAATCGGGGACTAGAGGGGAGAACATTCAGTACTTC.

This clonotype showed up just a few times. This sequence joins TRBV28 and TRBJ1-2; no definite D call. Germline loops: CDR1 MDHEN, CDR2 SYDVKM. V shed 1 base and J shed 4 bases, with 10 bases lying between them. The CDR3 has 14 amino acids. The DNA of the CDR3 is TGTGCCAGCAGTTTATTACATGGGCGCTATGGCTACACCTTC. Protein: CASSLLHGRYGYTF.

The CDR3 loop reads CASSPREGSANYGYTF. For the CDR3, the DNA is TGTGCCAGCTCACCACGTGAGGGCTCCGCTAACTATGGCTACACCTTC. The chain recombines TRBV18 with TRBJ1-2; D is ambiguous. The CDR3 covers 16 residues. Germline V lookup: CDR1 KGHSH, CDR2 LQKENI. V shed 1 base and J shed 0 bases, with 12 bases lying between them.

DNA for the CDR3: TGTGCCAGCAGTTTCCAGGGCTGGGGGAATTCACCCCTCCACTTT. This gives the protein CASSFQGWGNSPLHF. The chain is built from TRBV12-3 or TRBV12-4 and TRBJ1-6, with D perhaps TRBD1 (5 bases). The CDR3 has 15 amino acids. Trimming stripped 3 bases from V and 7 bases from J, with 13 bases between.